The rows below give T cell receptor beta chains drawn from one sample of a study of response to subunit inactivated influenza vaccine. TCRdb re-called the RT-PCR reads through MiXCR, storing one row per CDR3 protein. The table has 450,000 to 500,000 distinct CDR3 sequences, approximately 11% seen once; the top ten hold roughly 12%. The sample in question was PBMCs from blood, obtained 35 to 45 days after vaccination. These receptors came from a man aged 50-60 years who received an inactivated influenza vaccine. CDR3s include the opening cysteine and the closing phenylalanine or tryptophan. D genes are given only for firm matches. The size of a clone is reported for some rows only, either as once, few or many, or as a class for expanded clones.

len: 15
v_gene: TRBV20-1
abundance: few
d_gene: .
j_gene: TRBJ2-5
CDR3aa: CSADRGSGGQETQYF
CDR3nt: TGCAGTGCCGACAGGGGGTCGGGAGGGCAGGAGACCCAGTACTTC

len: 15
v_gene: TRBV4-3
abundance: .
d_gene: .
j_gene: TRBJ2-2
CDR3aa: CASSQTDLSPGELFF
CDR3nt: TGCGCCAGCAGCCAAACCGACCTGAGCCCCGGGGAGCTGTTTTTT

len: 15
v_gene: TRBV3-1
abundance: .
d_gene: .
j_gene: TRBJ2-7
CDR3aa: CASSQEGTGRYEQYF
CDR3nt: TGTGCCAGCAGCCAAGAAGGGACCGGACGCTACGAGCAGTACTTC

len: 15
v_gene: TRBV5-1
abundance: few
d_gene: TRBD1
j_gene: TRBJ1-2
CDR3aa: CASSTQGDRGYGYTF
CDR3nt: TGCGCCAGCAGCACCCAGGGGGACAGGGGATATGGCTACACCTTC

len: 14
v_gene: TRBV7-8
abundance: few
d_gene: .
j_gene: TRBJ2-7
CDR3aa: CASSFSHRPYEQYF
CDR3nt: TGTGCCAGCAGCTTTAGTCACAGGCCCTACGAGCAGTACTTC

len: 15
v_gene: TRBV5-1
abundance: many
d_gene: .
j_gene: TRBJ2-3
CDR3aa: CASSLTGYGPDTQYF
CDR3nt: TGCGCCAGCAGCTTGACAGGGTATGGCCCAGATACGCAGTATTTT

len: 14
v_gene: TRBV29-1
abundance: many
d_gene: TRBD1
j_gene: TRBJ1-2
CDR3aa: CSVRPGDRPYGYTF
CDR3nt: TGCAGCGTTCGTCCCGGGGACAGGCCTTATGGCTACACCTTC

len: 17
v_gene: TRBV3-1
abundance: few
d_gene: TRBD1
j_gene: TRBJ1-2
CDR3aa: CASSQDQGTGGYYGYTF
CDR3nt: TGTGCCAGCAGCCAAGATCAAGGGACAGGGGGTTATTATGGCTACACCTTC

len: 14
v_gene: TRBV12-3/TRBV12-4
abundance: .
d_gene: TRBD1
j_gene: TRBJ1-2
CDR3aa: CASRSQGADYGYTF
CDR3nt: TGTGCCAGCAGGTCACAGGGGGCTGACTATGGCTACACCTTC

len: 17
v_gene: TRBV10-3
abundance: .
d_gene: TRBD1
j_gene: TRBJ1-5
CDR3aa: CAINDGTGGGSNQPQHF
CDR3nt: TGTGCCATCAACGACGGGACAGGGGGCGGGAGCAATCAGCCCCAGCATTTT

len: 13
v_gene: TRBV7-2
abundance: .
d_gene: .
j_gene: TRBJ2-3
CDR3aa: CASSLYMADTQYF
CDR3nt: TGTGCCAGCAGCTTATACATGGCAGATACGCAGTATTTT

len: 14
v_gene: TRBV18
abundance: few
d_gene: TRBD1
j_gene: TRBJ1-1
CDR3aa: CASSPRRGQFEAFF
CDR3nt: TGTGCCAGCTCACCACGGAGGGGGCAATTTGAAGCTTTCTTT

len: 16
v_gene: TRBV7-2
abundance: .
d_gene: TRBD2
j_gene: TRBJ2-5
CDR3aa: CASSFYIAGGSETQYF
CDR3nt: TGTGCCAGCAGCTTTTACATAGCGGGGGGATCTGAGACCCAGTACTTC

len: 14
v_gene: TRBV20-1
abundance: few
d_gene: .
j_gene: TRBJ2-5
CDR3aa: CSAEKAGTQETQYF
CDR3nt: TGCAGTGCCGAAAAGGCGGGAACCCAAGAGACCCAGTACTTC

len: 14
v_gene: TRBV10-3
abundance: few
d_gene: .
j_gene: TRBJ2-7
CDR3aa: CAIRPDAVTYEQYF
CDR3nt: TGTGCCATCAGACCGGACGCTGTAACCTACGAGCAGTACTTC

len: 13
v_gene: TRBV5-1
abundance: few
d_gene: .
j_gene: TRBJ2-4
CDR3aa: CASSLTQENIQYF
CDR3nt: TGCGCCAGCAGCTTGACACAGGAGAACATTCAGTACTTC

len: 13
v_gene: TRBV12-3/TRBV12-4
abundance: many
d_gene: .
j_gene: TRBJ1-2
CDR3aa: CASSPSHQSGYTF
CDR3nt: TGTGCCAGCAGTCCATCACACCAGAGCGGCTACACCTTC

len: 15
v_gene: TRBV4-2
abundance: .
d_gene: .
j_gene: TRBJ2-1
CDR3aa: CASSQTTSSYNEQFF
CDR3nt: TGTGCCAGCAGCCAGACGACTAGCTCCTACAATGAGCAGTTCTTC

len: 17
v_gene: TRBV4-3
abundance: few
d_gene: .
j_gene: TRBJ1-5
CDR3aa: CASSQDLWQYSNQPQHF
CDR3nt: TGCGCCAGCAGCCAAGATCTTTGGCAGTATAGCAATCAGCCCCAGCATTTT